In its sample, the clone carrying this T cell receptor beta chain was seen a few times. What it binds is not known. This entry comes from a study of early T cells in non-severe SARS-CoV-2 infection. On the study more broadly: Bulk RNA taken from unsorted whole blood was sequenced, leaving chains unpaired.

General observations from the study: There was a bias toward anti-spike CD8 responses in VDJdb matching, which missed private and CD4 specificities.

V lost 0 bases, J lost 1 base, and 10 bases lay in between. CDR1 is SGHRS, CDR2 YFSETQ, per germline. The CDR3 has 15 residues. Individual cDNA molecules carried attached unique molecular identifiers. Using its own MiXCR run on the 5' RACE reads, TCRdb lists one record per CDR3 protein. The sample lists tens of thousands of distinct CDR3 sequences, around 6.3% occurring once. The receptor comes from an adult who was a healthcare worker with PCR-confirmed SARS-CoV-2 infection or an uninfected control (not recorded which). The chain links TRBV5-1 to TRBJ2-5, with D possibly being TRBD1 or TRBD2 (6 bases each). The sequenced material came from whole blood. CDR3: CASSLVGGRQETQYF. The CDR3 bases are TGCGCCAGCAGCTTGGTCGGGGGCCGCCAAGAGACCCAGTACTTC.